This T cell receptor beta chain comes out of a study of T-cell memory formation after mild COVID-19. This clonotype occurred a few times. The antigen is undetermined. Study results and limitations: Confirmation was lacking for SARS-CoV-2 specificity of second-wave clones that peaked on day 37. Among contracting clones, CD4+ were mainly CM/EM and CD8+ enriched in EMRA. The appearance of some responding clones in pre-infection memory suggested that cross-reactive memory joined.

V was cut by 0 bases and J by 3 bases, with 13 bases left in between. This CDR3 spans 16 amino acids. Looked up from germline, CDR1 is MGHRA and CDR2 is YSYEKL. TCRdb re-called the 5' RACE reads with MiXCR, one entry per CDR3 protein. The sample yields about 340,000 distinct CDR3 sequences, around 15% seen once. This TCR was recovered from a man aged 18 to 30 who had mild COVID-19 (a few samples of this study predate the infection). Cell type and time point are not known. The chain uses TRBV4-1 and TRBJ2-3; unclear D gene. The specimen was PBMCs or a T cell subset sorted from them (not recorded which). The CDR3 nucleotides are TGCGCCAGCAGCCAAGAACAGTCCCCTTCGACAGATACGCAGTATTTT. Translated, it gives CASSQEQSPSTDTQYF.